This T cell receptor (beta chain) was sequenced during a study of control samples from healthy donors and cancer patients. Sequencing used immunoSEQ multiplex PCR; TCRdb keeps in-frame clones, though not all of them. Here the sample spans 130,000 or so clones, around 92% being singletons. V was cut by 3 bases and J by 0 bases, with 5 bases left in between. From germline, CDR1 is SQVTM and CDR2 ANQGSEA. CDR3 length: 12 residues. Sequencing input: blood. This sequence joins TRBV29-1 and TRBJ1-1; D is ambiguous. The TCR sequence derives from a woman in her forties or fifties in good health. For the CDR3, the DNA is TGCAGCGTTGAGGTCATGAACACTGAAGCTTTCTTT. Its protein is CSVEVMNTEAFF.